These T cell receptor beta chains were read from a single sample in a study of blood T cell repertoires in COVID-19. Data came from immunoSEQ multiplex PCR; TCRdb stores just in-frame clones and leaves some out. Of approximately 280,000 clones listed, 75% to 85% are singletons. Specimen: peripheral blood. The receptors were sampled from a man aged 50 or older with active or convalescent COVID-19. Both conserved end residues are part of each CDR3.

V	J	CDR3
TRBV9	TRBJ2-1	CASSPTSGRQSEQFF
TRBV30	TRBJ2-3	CAWSGGHTDTQYF
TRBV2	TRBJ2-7	CASSGPGTSGSQLYEQYF
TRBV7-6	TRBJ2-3	CASSLFSGSPTDTQYF
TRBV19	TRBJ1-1	CASSIGRNTEAFF
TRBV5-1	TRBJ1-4	CASSLQAPWSNEKLFF
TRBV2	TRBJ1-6	CASSPAGGHGAPLHF
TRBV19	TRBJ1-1	CASRDARGPNTEAFF
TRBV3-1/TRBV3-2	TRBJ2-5	CASSQDLGPGGPAETQYF
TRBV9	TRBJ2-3	CASSVLSGGSDTQYF
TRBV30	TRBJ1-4	CAWSTRTGENEKLFF
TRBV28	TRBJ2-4	CASIKSGNSNIQYF
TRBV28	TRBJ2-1	CASSLLGRSSYNEQFF
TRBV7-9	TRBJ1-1	CASSLVSERTEAFF
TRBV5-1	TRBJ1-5	CASSLSGQGQPQHF
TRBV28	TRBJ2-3	CASRISASGRTDTQYF
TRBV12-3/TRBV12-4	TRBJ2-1	CASSLAGFNEQFF
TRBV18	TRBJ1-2	CASSPPGQGYYGYTF
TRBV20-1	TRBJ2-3	CSASRGGLSTDTQYF
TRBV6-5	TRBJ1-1	CASSLMGQTPTQAFF
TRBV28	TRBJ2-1	CASSLPGTTGPQFF
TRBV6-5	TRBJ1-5	CASTWGQGIDQPQHF
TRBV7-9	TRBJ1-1	CASSPLTGAEAFF
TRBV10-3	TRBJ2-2	CAIRQYTGELFF
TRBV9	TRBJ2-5	CASSPRTSGPQETQYF
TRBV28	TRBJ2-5	CASSAAAQETQYF
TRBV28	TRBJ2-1	CASSLANNEQFF
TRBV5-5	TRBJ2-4	CASSFGLAGGLGKNIQYF
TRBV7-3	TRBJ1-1	CASSLNSNTEAFF
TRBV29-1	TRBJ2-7	CSVHGTGAYEQYF
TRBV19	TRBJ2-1	CASSRGEGGINEQFF
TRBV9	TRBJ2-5	CASSVGQGRLETQYF
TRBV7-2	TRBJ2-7	CASSSLRGIDEQYF
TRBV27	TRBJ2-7	CASSYRGVSSYEQYF
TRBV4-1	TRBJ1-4	CASSQSRSTGGNEKLFF
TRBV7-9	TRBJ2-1	CASSLYRSSYNEQFF
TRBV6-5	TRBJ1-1	CASSYSRGYTEAFF
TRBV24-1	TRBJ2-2	CATSGGPGELFF
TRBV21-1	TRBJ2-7	CASSLRTGVLWEVSYF
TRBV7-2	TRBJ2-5	CASSSTSGETQYF
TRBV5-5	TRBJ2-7	CASSLERGSSYEQYF
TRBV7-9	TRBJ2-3	CASSLGLAGGPTDTQYF
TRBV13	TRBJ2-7	CASSLGGTGSSYEQYF
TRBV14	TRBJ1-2	CASSQDLGQGAGNYGYTF
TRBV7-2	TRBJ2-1	CASSRLAGPLPNEQFF
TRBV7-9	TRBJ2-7	CASSPPSGRAVEQYF
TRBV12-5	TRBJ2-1	CASGLAQFLLESNEQFF
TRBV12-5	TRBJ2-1	CASGLATGGPTEQFF
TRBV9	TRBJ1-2	CASSVEELSNYGYTF
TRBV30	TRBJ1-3	CAWSARGENTIYF
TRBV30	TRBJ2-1	CAWSTSGSGPSNEQFF
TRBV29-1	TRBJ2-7	CSVAQGAIYEQYF
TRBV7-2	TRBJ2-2	CASSLAGGGTGELFF
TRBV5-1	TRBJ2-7	CASSLGGGAGTRYEQYF
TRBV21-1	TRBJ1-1	CASSKGTRGTEAFF
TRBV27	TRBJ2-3	CASHRGVAADTQYF